The rows below give T cell receptor beta chains drawn from one sample of a study of blood T cell repertoires in COVID-19. Profiled with immunoSEQ multiplex PCR; TCRdb holds only in-frame clones, not every one. The table shows 85,000 to 130,000 clones, with roughly 90% occurring only once. Sequencing was performed on peripheral blood. The origin of the receptors is a man between 65 and 79 years old with acute or convalescent COVID-19. The CDR3 runs from the conserved cysteine through the conserved F or W. The order of the fields is V gene, J gene, CDR3 protein.

>TRBV10-3|TRBJ1-5
CATGSNQPQHF
>TRBV27|TRBJ2-3
CASSSPVGGGEVDTQYF
>TRBV18|TRBJ1-1
CASSPFDLGGTEAFF
>TRBV10-1|TRBJ2-7
CASRNTGVFYEQYF
>TRBV23-1|TRBJ2-1
CASSQYGPGQTNEQFF
>TRBV6-5|TRBJ2-1
CASIARLGRGSEQFF
>TRBV5-8|TRBJ1-1
CASSSRTAAMNTEAFF
>TRBV14|TRBJ1-1
CASSLQTGTEAFF
>TRBV11-2|TRBJ1-1
CASSFGAGQAFF
>TRBV24-1|TRBJ2-2
CATSEAGQGLNTGELFF
>TRBV28|TRBJ1-5
CASSSGGQPQHF
>TRBV5-6|TRBJ2-5
CASSLVGGLQETQYF
>TRBV6-5|TRBJ1-5
CASSPGERSQPQHF
>TRBV12-3/TRBV12-4|TRBJ1-2
CASTPRGYYGYTF
>TRBV30|TRBJ1-2
CACLDRETNGYTF
>TRBV5-5|TRBJ2-1
CASSRGDRGLNEQFF
>TRBV28|TRBJ1-3
CASRTGAGNTIYF
>TRBV11-3|TRBJ2-1
CASSLGGLSYNEQFF
>TRBV27|TRBJ1-6
CASSSWTGVHSPLHF
>TRBV7-3|TRBJ2-5
CASSFSGSKETQYF
>TRBV7-6|TRBJ1-1
CASSLQGDTEAFF
>TRBV10-3|TRBJ1-5
CAISAGQFNQPQHF
>TRBV10-3|TRBJ1-1
CAIIASLDTEAFF
>TRBV3-1/TRBV3-2|TRBJ1-6
CASSPAVGGEYNSPLHF
>TRBV10-2|TRBJ1-5
CASSGRDRGWSNQPQHF
>TRBV11-3|TRBJ2-1
CASSLPRDRAEEQFF
>TRBV12-5|TRBJ1-1
CASGFSRGSEAFF
>TRBV7-9|TRBJ1-2
CASSTRTGADYGYTF
>TRBV6-2/TRBV6-3|TRBJ2-3
CASSYVSGTDTQYF
>TRBV12-3/TRBV12-4|TRBJ2-2
CASRGPNTGELFF
>TRBV29-1|TRBJ2-6
CSVPAGSGANVLTF
>TRBV18|TRBJ2-2
CASSLQGTGELFF
>TRBV5-4|TRBJ2-5
CASSPKGGSETQYF
>TRBV28|TRBJ2-7
CASREQGGSYEQYF
>TRBV5-1|TRBJ1-5
CASSADGQGNQPQHF
>TRBV20-1|TRBJ1-1
CSAIDRTVITEAFF
>TRBV25-1|TRBJ2-5
CASSEFGRAETQYF
>TRBV15|TRBJ2-6
CATSLGQPGANVLTF
>TRBV5-1|TRBJ2-7
CASSLGGGSYEQYF
>TRBV11-2|TRBJ2-7
CASSLGLAAYEQYF
>TRBV18|TRBJ2-5
CASSPSDRQETQYF
>TRBV18|TRBJ2-2
CASSPRTLNTGELFF
>TRBV6-6|TRBJ1-6
CASRIPGRTSPLHF
>TRBV11-3|TRBJ1-4
CASSSGGSNEKLFF
>TRBV5-1|TRBJ2-3
CASLAGSTDTQYF
>TRBV24-1|TRBJ2-1
CATSDLSRGKYNEQFF
>TRBV6-1|TRBJ1-2
CASSARGTGAIYGYTF
>TRBV2|TRBJ1-6
CASSAWTGKDSPLHF
>TRBV27|TRBJ2-1
CASSLGTGYNEQFF
>TRBV30|TRBJ2-7
CAWGQGVPYEQYF
>TRBV6-2/TRBV6-3|TRBJ1-6
CASSRGGRGESPLHF
>TRBV18|TRBJ2-5
CASSPRTGGQETQYF
>TRBV5-8|TRBJ1-1
CASSLLSLGTEAFF